These 6 T cell receptor beta chains originate from one sample sequenced in a study of CD8+CD57+ T cells in acquired aplastic anemia (dated by TCRdb to the late 2010s). These reads were obtained on an Illumina HiSeq 2000. Genomic DNA served as template for TCR beta VDJ combination and CDR3 sequence profiling. TCRdb reran the public reads through fastp at Q25 and MiXCR, keeping productive beta chains. Entries are consolidated by CDR3 protein sequence, retaining the most common genes and DNA. The sample data list about 200,000 distinct CDR3 sequences, and about half of these were observed just once. Clones ranked in the top ten supply nearly 20% of the sample. Expansion of CD8+CD57+ cells had been shown by flow cytometry in the patients chosen for sequencing. Sequenced sample: sorted CD4+, CD8+, or CD8+CD57+ T cells (not recorded which) from PBMCs. Every receptor here comes from a human donor with aplastic anemia.

As regards this clonotype: A much larger clone is a single base away; this may be a read error. The chain carries TRBV19 and TRBJ2-3, with D tentatively TRBD1 (6 bases). Looked up from germline, CDR1 is LNHDA and CDR2 is SQIVND (reference sequence). The CDR3 loop spans 15 amino acids. The CDR3 DNA follows: TGTGCCAGTAGTCACAGGGTTGGGAGCACAGATACGCGGTATTTT. Translating it yields CASSHRVGSTDTRYF.

The rearrangement uses TRBV6-2 or TRBV6-3 and TRBJ2-7; D is undetermined. This CDR3 comprises 15 residues. With 5 bases removed from V and 3 bases from J, the gap between germline ends came to 17 bases. Germline V gene sequence: CDR1 MNHEY, CDR2 SVGEGT. Here the CDR3 DNA reads TGTGCCAGCAGTGAAGAGAAACCGTCGTTCTACGAGCAGTACTTC. This sequence encodes CASSEEKPSFYEQYF.

J is TRBJ2-5 and V is TRBV6-4; weak D call: TRBD1 (5 bases). Germline V gives CDR1 MRHNA, CDR2 SNTAGT. CDR3 length equals 12 residues. The chain's CDR3 is CARAGHYEAQYF. Here the CDR3 DNA reads TGTGCAAGGGCAGGGCATTATGAGGCCCAGTACTTC.

As DNA, the CDR3 is TGTGCCATCAAAGGGACAGGGTTCTATGGCTACACCTTC. It yields the protein CAIKGTGFYGYTF. The chain has TRBV10-3 and TRBJ1-2, with 9 bases matching TRBD1. V shed 7 bases, J shed 4 bases, and the junction held 4 bases outside the gene matches. Germline CDR1 ENHRY, CDR2 SYGVKD. The CDR3 runs to 13 residues.

This clonotype turned up a few times. A much more abundant neighbour one base away suggests this may be a read error. Likely a read error: the CDR3 ends without its conserved phenylalanine or tryptophan. V usage is TRBV7-9 and J usage is TRBJ1-3; perhaps TRBD1 as D (6 bases). The length of the CDR3 is 15 residues. Germline CDR1 is SEHNR and CDR2 is FQNEAQ (reference sequence). The V gene lost 7 bases and the J gene lost 0 bases, with 13 bases spanning the gap. The DNA of the CDR3 is TGTGCCAGCACCAGGGACACATTCTCTGGAAACACCATATATTCT. Residues: CASTRDTFSGNTIYS.

On this clonotype: At one boundary the junction diverges from the germline segment, which might be a read error. The chain combines TRBV20-1 with TRBJ2-1, with D unclear. Per germline, CDR1 DFQATT and CDR2 SNEGSKA (reference sequence). CDR3 length: 11 amino acids. The DNA of the CDR3 is TGCAGTGCTAGAGATTGGCTTGAGCGGTTCTTC. The encoded protein is CSARDWLERFF.